This T cell receptor (beta chain) was obtained from a study of T cells in Graves' hyperthyroidism and ophthalmopathy. Study overall: The authors collected peripheral blood at initial diagnosis, before any treatment.

Amplification of TCR beta CDR3 regions used RNA as the template. With the HTBI primer set, the TCR CDR3 went through a first round of RT-PCR. TCRdb independently ran MiXCR on the multiplex PCR reads; one entry per CDR3 protein. This sample yields approximately 690,000 distinct CDR3 sequences, of which around 20% are seen a single time; around a third belongs to the top ten. V lost 5 bases to trimming and J lost 4 bases, with 7 bases between them. The germline CDR1 and CDR2 sequences are DFQATT and SNEGSKA (reference sequence). The CDR3 has 11 amino acids. Study-wide points: Also found in blood were most expanded thyroid clonotypes above 0.001.

In its sample, this clonotype was seen many times. Its antigen is still unknown. The TCR originated in a man between 25 and 39 years old with Graves' ophthalmopathy. The sample taken for sequencing was blood. V and J are TRBV20-1 and TRBJ2-3; perhaps TRBD2 as D (6 bases). This chain's CDR3 is CSAQRADTQYF. The CDR3 DNA is TGCAGTGCTCAGCGGGCAGATACGCAGTATTTT.